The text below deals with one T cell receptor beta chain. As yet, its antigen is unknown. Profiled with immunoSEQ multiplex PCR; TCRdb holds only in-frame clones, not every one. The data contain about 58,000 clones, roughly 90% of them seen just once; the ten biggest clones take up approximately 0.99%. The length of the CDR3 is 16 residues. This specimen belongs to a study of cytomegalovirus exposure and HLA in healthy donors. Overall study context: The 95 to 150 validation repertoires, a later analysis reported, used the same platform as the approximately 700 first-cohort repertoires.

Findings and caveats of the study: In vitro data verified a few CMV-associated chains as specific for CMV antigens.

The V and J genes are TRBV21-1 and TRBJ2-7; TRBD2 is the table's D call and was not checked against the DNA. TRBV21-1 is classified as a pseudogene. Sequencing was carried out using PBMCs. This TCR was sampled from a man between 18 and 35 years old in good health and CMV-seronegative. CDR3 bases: TGTGCCAGCAGCAAGGCCATGAGGCGGGAGAAGGACGAGCAGTACTTC. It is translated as CASSKAMRREKDEQYF.